This TCR beta chain came from a study of cytomegalovirus exposure and HLA in healthy donors. Study-wide points: Investigators reported around 150 TCR beta chains as tied to cytomegalovirus. The dataset shows that most TCR sequences were rare, while some public TCRs occurred in many donors. Subsequent analysis showed first-cohort TCR clusters tending to co-occur in roughly 130 validation repertoires.

Per germline, CDR1 SNHLY and CDR2 FYNNEI. With 7 bases clipped from V and 6 bases from J, the junction kept 13 bases outside the gene matches. This CDR3 spans 15 amino acids. Turning to this clone: Its specificity is not known.

Sequencing was performed with immunoSEQ multiplex PCR; in TCRdb, only in-frame clones are kept and a portion is missing. The table has some 140,000 clones, 84% seen once; the top ten hold under 1.5%. This TCR was sampled from a woman in her 30s in good health and CMV-seronegative. The chain carries TRBV2 and TRBJ1-2, with 8 bases fitting TRBD1. The sequencing sample was made of PBMCs. CDR3 sequence reads: CASTRFGQGADGYTF. The CDR3 DNA sequence: TGTGCCAGCACCCGGTTTGGGCAGGGGGCGGATGGCTACACCTTC.